The 30 T cell receptor beta chains below come from one sample, sequenced in a study of post-analysis software for immune sequencing data. Regarding the study as a whole: TRBV5-6, TRBV5-1 and TRBV20-1 were among several TRBV segments more frequent in patients than controls.

These receptors have no known antigen. Every TCR beta cDNA library bore unique molecular identifiers. TCRdb reanalysed the PCR reads using MiXCR and keeps one entry per CDR3 protein. The sample holds fewer than 550,000 distinct CDR3 sequences, under 40% seen once. Input material: blood. These receptors came from a girl aged 2-17 years with multiple sclerosis.

J is TRBJ1-2 and V is TRBV29-1; maybe TRBD1 (5 bases). The CDR3 is made up of 13 amino acids. CDR1 SQVTM and CDR2 ANQGSEA come from the germline V gene. The ends were cut back, 3 bases at V and 5 bases at J, with 13 bases in the middle. CDR3 nucleotides: TGCAGCGTTGACGCAGGGCAGGCGTATGGCTACACCTTC. Translation gives CSVDAGQAYGYTF.

This chain uses TRBV6-6 with TRBJ2-7; no clear D. CDR1 and CDR2 (germline): MNHNY, SVGAGI (reference sequence). The CDR3 covers 14 residues. Deletions cut 6 bases from V and 2 bases from J, with 14 bases between. CDR3 in amino acids: CASSQLGPPYEQYF. The CDR3 DNA sequence: TGTGCCAGCAGCCAGTTGGGTCCACCCTACGAGCAGTACTTC.

This clonotype was seen only a few times. The CDR3 sequence is CSGLKGQPTLGTTDTQYF. The CDR3 bases are TGCAGTGGCTTAAAGGGGCAACCCACCCTGGGGACCACAGATACGCAGTATTTT. The chain joins TRBV20-1 to TRBJ2-3; D tentatively fits TRBD1 or TRBD2 (5 bases each). The CDR3 contains 18 residues. Between the trimmed V and J ends, which lost 7 bases and 2 bases, there was a span of 28 bases. Germline V CDR1 and CDR2: DFQATT, SNEGSKA (reference sequence).

J is TRBJ2-3 and V is TRBV10-2, with D unclear. The germline V gene encodes CDR1 WSHSY and CDR2 SAAADI. The V end lost 4 bases, the J end lost 5 bases, and 10 bases lay between the germline ends. The CDR3 contains 13 residues. The CDR3 nucleotides read TGCGCCAGCAGTGGAGGCCCCAGAGATACGCAGTATTTT. It yields the protein CASSGGPRDTQYF.

In its sample, this clonotype was seen a few times. The CDR3 DNA reads as TGCAGTGCTAGACCGCTGCCGTCTAGCGGGGGCACCTACAATGAGCAGTTCTTC. This translates into CSARPLPSSGGTYNEQFF. This chain connects TRBV20-1 to TRBJ2-1, with 10 bases matching TRBD2. Germline trimming cut 2 bases from V and 2 bases from J; bases unmatched to any gene: 12. Germline V gene lookup returns CDR1 DFQATT and CDR2 SNEGSKA (reference sequence). The CDR3 contains 18 residues.

In the case of this clonotype: Here the CDR3 omits its conserved ending phenylalanine or tryptophan, so a read error is the likely source. The V call is TRBV5-1, the J call TRBJ2-5; TRBD2 matches 8 bases. Germline V gene sequence: CDR1 SGHRS, CDR2 YFSETQ. V dropped 4 bases and J dropped 2; count of bases not matched to a gene: 13. The CDR3 spans 17 residues. The CDR3 loop is CASSRSPQLAVQETQYC. CDR3 DNA sequence: TGCGCCAGCAGCCGGAGCCCCCAACTAGCGGTGCAAGAGACCCAGTACTGC.

The chain joins TRBV11-2 to TRBJ2-5, with D perhaps matching TRBD2 (6 bases). The CDR3 covers 14 residues. Deletions cut 2 bases from V and 4 bases from J, with 11 bases between. Germline lookup yields CDR1 SGHAT and CDR2 FQNNGV. The CDR3 DNA reads TGTGCCAGCAGCTTATGGAGGGATAGAGAGACCCAGTACTTC. Its protein is CASSLWRDRETQYF.

The chain uses TRBV29-1 and TRBJ2-1, with 8 bases that match TRBD1. V shed 4 bases, J shed 8 bases, and the junction held 4 bases outside the gene matches. The CDR3 loop spans 12 amino acids. CDR1 and CDR2 (germline): SQVTM, ANQGSEA. The CDR3 DNA is TGCAGCGTTGCCAGGGGGCCCGATGAGCAGTTCTTC. Protein product: CSVARGPDEQFF.

This clonotype was seen a few times. The chain recombines TRBV20-1 with TRBJ2-6; 10 bases fit TRBD1. Trimming took 2 bases from V and 1 from J; bases not matched to a gene: 5. The CDR3 runs 17 residues. Germline assignment: CDR1 DFQATT and CDR2 SNEGSKA (reference sequence). CDR3 coding DNA: TGCAGTGCTAGACCGGTGGGACAGGGGTCTGGGGCCAACGTCCTGACTTTC. Translated: CSARPVGQGSGANVLTF.

The rearrangement joins TRBV15 to TRBJ1-6; the match to TRBD1 covers 8 bases. The germline CDR1 and CDR2 sequences are LNHNV and YYDKDF (reference sequence). The CDR3 runs to 16 residues. V dropped 2 bases and J dropped 5; count of bases not matched to a gene: 5. CDR3 in amino acids: CATSRPGQGDNSPLHF. Here the CDR3 DNA reads TGTGCCACCAGCAGACCAGGACAGGGAGATAATTCACCCCTCCACTTT. Full variable domain (rest looked up from reference TRBV15 and TRBJ1-6): DAMVIQNPRYQVTQFGKPVTLSCSQTLNHNVMYWYQQKSSQAPKLLFHYYDKDFNNEADTPDNFQSRRPNTSFCFLDIRSPGLGDTAMYLCATSRPGQGDNSPLHFGNGTRLTVT.

The chain carries TRBV12-3 or TRBV12-4 and TRBJ1-4, with 7 bases identical to TRBD1. V was pared by 6 bases and J by 4 bases, with 8 bases of the junction left unmatched. The CDR3 spans 15 residues. In nucleotides, the CDR3 is TGTGCCAGCAGCCGGGGGACAGTGATTAATGAAAAACTGTTTTTT. It codes for CASSRGTVINEKLFF.

As DNA, the CDR3 is TGCAGCGTAAGACTTGCAAGGGAGCAGTACTTC. The encoded protein is CSVRLAREQYF. The chain carries TRBV29-1 and TRBJ2-7; D is ambiguous. V lost 6 bases, J lost 7 bases, and 13 bases lay in between. This CDR3 is built from 11 residues. CDR1 is SQVTM, CDR2 ANQGSEA, per germline.

The chain employs TRBV5-1 and TRBJ2-5; D remains ambiguous. This CDR3 region has 14 residues. Per germline, CDR1 SGHRS and CDR2 YFSETQ. V lost 1 base and J lost 1, with 8 bases in between. The CDR3 spells CASSLSPPQETQYF. The CDR3 coding sequence is TGCGCCAGCAGCTTGTCTCCTCCCCAAGAGACCCAGTACTTC.

This clonotype was seen repeatedly, ten times or more. This rearrangement joins TRBV7-9 to TRBJ2-7, with D tentatively TRBD2 (6 bases). The CDR3 covers 12 residues. V was clipped by 5 bases and J by 4 bases, with 9 bases between them. Germline CDR1 SEHNR, CDR2 FQNEAQ (reference sequence). The CDR3 reads CASSAGTYEQYF. CDR3 nucleotide sequence: TGTGCCAGCAGCGCCGGGACTTACGAGCAGTACTTC.

V gene TRBV7-9 combines with J gene TRBJ1-1; tentative D call: TRBD1 (6 bases). This CDR3 has 13 amino acids. Germline assignment: CDR1 SEHNR and CDR2 FQNEAQ (reference sequence). V lost 11 bases to trimming and J lost 1 base, with 14 bases between them. The CDR3 is CACRGTENTEAFF. CDR3 in DNA: TGTGCCTGTAGGGGGACGGAGAACACTGAAGCTTTCTTT.

This clonotype was recorded a few times. The chain links TRBV5-4 to TRBJ2-1; 7 bases are a match to TRBD1. CDR3 length: 16 amino acids. Germline values: CDR1 SGHNT, CDR2 YYREEE (reference sequence). J was trimmed by 2 bases and V by 1 base; bases with no gene match: 6. The CDR3 coding sequence is TGTGCCAGCAGCTTGTCCCGGGACAGAACCTACAATGAGCAGTTCTTC. This translates into CASSLSRDRTYNEQFF.

This clonotype was recorded at least ten times. This sequence joins TRBV3-1 and TRBJ1-6; 10 nucleotides align to TRBD1. The ends lost 6 bases at V and 7 bases at J; junction bases unmatched: 6. Looked up from germline, CDR1 is LGHDT and CDR2 is YNNKEL (reference sequence). This CDR3 region has 15 residues. CDR3: CASRPAGQGNSPLHF. The CDR3 nucleotides are TGTGCCAGCAGACCAGCGGGACAGGGGAATTCACCCCTCCACTTT.

The chain is built from TRBV20-1 and TRBJ1-1; D remains ambiguous. The ends were cut back, 1 base at V and 1 base at J, with 10 bases in the middle. The germline V gene has CDR1 DFQATT and CDR2 SNEGSKA (reference sequence). CDR3 length: 14 amino acids. The CDR3 loop is CSARGARTNTEAFF. DNA for the CDR3: TGCAGTGCTAGAGGCGCCAGAACGAACACTGAAGCTTTCTTT.

The chain is built from TRBV3-1 and TRBJ1-1; 9 bases are a match to TRBD1. V was pared by 7 bases and J by 1 base, with 4 bases of the junction left unmatched. This CDR3 comprises 14 residues. CDR1 is LGHDT and CDR2 is YNNKEL in the germline V gene (reference sequence). CDR3 region: CASTPGQGNTEAFF. The CDR3, as DNA: TGTGCCAGCACTCCGGGACAGGGGAACACTGAAGCTTTCTTT.

V is TRBV5-1 and J is TRBJ1-1; D is uncertain. The CDR3 is 14 residues long. The germline V and J ends were trimmed by 0 bases and 6 bases, with 12 bases remaining between them. The V gene's germline CDR1 is SGHRS and CDR2 YFSETQ. CDR3 region: CASSLERDNAEAFF. Here the CDR3 DNA reads TGCGCCAGCAGCTTGGAAAGGGATAACGCTGAAGCTTTCTTT.

This clonotype showed up just a few times. The rearrangement uses TRBV2 and TRBJ2-5; TRBD1 aligns across 11 bases. CDR3 length: 13 residues. V shed 8 bases and J 5 bases; nucleotides not matched to a gene: 4. From germline, CDR1 is SNHLY and CDR2 FYNNEI. CDR3: CASGDRGMETQYF. CDR3 bases: TGTGCCAGCGGGGACAGGGGGATGGAGACCCAGTACTTC.

The chain combines TRBV29-1 with TRBJ2-3; D is ambiguous. Trimming took off 0 bases at V and 6 bases at J, with 13 bases between the two ends. Germline CDR1 SQVTM, CDR2 ANQGSEA. The CDR3 totals 14 residues. CDR3 residues: CSVEDLWVTDTQYF. The DNA for the CDR3 is TGCAGCGTTGAAGATCTCTGGGTTACGGATACGCAGTATTTT.

The rearrangement joins TRBV29-1 to TRBJ2-7; TRBD1 agrees at 8 bases. This CDR3 is 12 amino acids long. Germline-derived CDR1 and CDR2 are SQVTM and ANQGSEA. J lost 5 bases, V lost 6 bases, and 6 bases had no gene match. CDR3 sequence reads: CSVHRGSHEQYF. The CDR3 DNA sequence: TGCAGCGTCCACAGGGGGTCTCACGAGCAGTACTTC.

Here the CDR3 DNA reads TGTGCCAGCAGTTACTTATCCATTACAGGGGCGGGCACTGAAGCTTTCTTT. It specifies CASSYLSITGAGTEAFF. The chain couples TRBV6-5 to TRBJ1-1; 7 nucleotides line up with TRBD1. CDR1 is MNHEY, CDR2 SVGAGI, per germline. V dropped 1 base and J dropped 4; count of bases not matched to a gene: 12. CDR3 size: 17 residues.

The chain has TRBV20-1 and TRBJ2-7; 7 positions agree with TRBD1. Germline CDR1 and CDR2: DFQATT and SNEGSKA (reference sequence). J gave up 0 bases and V 5 bases, and 7 bases lay outside the gene matches. CDR3 size: 14 residues. CDR3 sequence (DNA): TGCAGTGCTTCGGGACAGTCCCTCTCCTACGAGCAGTACTTC. This codes for CSASGQSLSYEQYF.

CDR3 nucleotides: TGCGCCAGCAGCCAACCGGGACAGGGGGATGAAAAACTGTTTTTT. It codes for CASSQPGQGDEKLFF. The rearrangement uses TRBV4-1 and TRBJ1-4; 11 bases are shared with TRBD1. The CDR3 sequence is 15 residues long. J lost 6 bases, V lost 2 bases, and 2 bases had no gene match. Germline assignment: CDR1 MGHRA and CDR2 YSYEKL.

The rearrangement links TRBV4-1 to TRBJ2-3, with 9 bases identical to TRBD2. The CDR3 is 18 amino acids. Germline V gene data show CDR1 as MGHRA and CDR2 as YSYEKL. J lost 0 bases, V lost 1 base, and 8 bases had no gene match. This CDR3 reads CASSQGRGGSTSTDTQYF. CDR3 in DNA: TGCGCCAGCAGCCAAGGGCGGGGGGGCTCAACTAGCACAGATACGCAGTATTTT.

The chain uses TRBV4-1 and TRBJ2-1; TRBD1 might be the D (6 bases). Per the germline V gene, CDR1 is MGHRA and CDR2 is YSYEKL. The CDR3 runs 21 residues. The V end lost 3 bases, the J end lost 2 bases, and 29 bases lay between the germline ends. In nucleotides, the CDR3 is TGCGCCAGCAGCCATCAAACGCGGCTAACAGGGCCTAGTGGACCCTACAATGAGCAGTTCTTC. It translates to CASSHQTRLTGPSGPYNEQFF.

The chain employs TRBV10-3 and TRBJ2-5; D remains unclear. V lost 0 bases and J lost 5, with 7 bases in between. The length of the CDR3 is 13 residues. Germline V lookup: CDR1 ENHRY, CDR2 SYGVKD. Written as DNA, the CDR3 is TGTGCCATCAGTGAGTCGAAAGCGGAGACCCAGTACTTC. Translating gives CAISESKAETQYF.

The V gene is TRBV5-1, the J gene TRBJ2-5, with TRBD2 as a possible D gene (5 bases). Germline-derived CDR1 and CDR2 are SGHRS and YFSETQ. The CDR3 spans 15 residues. V was trimmed by 4 bases and J by 5 bases, leaving 18 bases between them. CDR3: CASSPGGALSETQYF. The CDR3 region has the DNA TGCGCCAGCAGCCCCGGAGGAGCGCTTTCGGAGACCCAGTACTTC.